Below, one T cell receptor (beta chain) is given with its context. Its antigen specificity is not known. Base qualities are missing; no much larger clone stands one base away. Other DNA sequences of this sample code for an identical CDR3. Separate from the approximately 670-subject first cohort, the validation cohort of about 130 subjects was the group to which the donors belonged. Based on the germline V gene, the CDR1 and CDR2 sequences are SGHRS and YFSETQ. Germline trimming: 2 bases from V, 3 bases from J; junction bases outside gene matches: 5. Measured from the cysteine to the phenylalanine, the CDR3 is 15 residues long. Just the 45-base CDR3 DNA is kept, in frame starting at base 1. The source of the sample is a study of cytomegalovirus exposure and HLA in healthy donors (dated by TCRdb to about 2017). Notes on the research overall: According to a later analysis, the roughly 130 validation repertoires were produced on the same platform as the approximately 620 repertoires of the first cohort. The study aimed to test whether cataloging public T cell receptors could reveal signatures of past pathogen exposure. Along with the roughly 670-subject first cohort, a separate validation cohort of 120 different subjects was used. The study combined high-throughput TCR immunosequencing, statistical association of individual TCRs with disease status, and machine learning to predict cytomegalovirus infection status.

Broad study findings and their caveats: A later analysis found that TCRs clustered in the first cohort also tended to co-occur in the 120 validation repertoires, with 90% to 95% of cluster scores above 0. The classifier was reported to diagnose cytomegalovirus status with high specificity and sensitivity in both the original cohort and the validation cohort. Most TCR sequences were observed very rarely across donors, whereas some public TCRs were present in many individuals. According to the authors, the approach could potentially be generalized to other disease states and immunological phenotypes. In vitro tests confirmed that three of the cytomegalovirus-associated TCR beta chains recognize cytomegalovirus antigens. The study listed 150 to 200 TCR beta chains as associated with cytomegalovirus. All 120 or so repertoires were used to score co-occurrence in the validation cohort in a later analysis, because that analysis had no HLA typing for the cohort.

Library method: the immunoSEQ multiplex PCR assay. The study's own analysis went as follows. A statistical classification framework was built to diagnose cytomegalovirus status from the catalog of TCR beta chain sequences. TCRdb holds this immuneACCESS table with in-frame rearrangements only. Some clones are missing; in checked studies, unresolved V genes explain under half, and the rest has no known cause. The V and J calls and the clone size are those of that table, but D and trimming were determined from the DNA. The sample table lists 300,000 or so clones, roughly 87% of them with a count of one. The top ten clonotypes cover around 0.88% of the sample.

The clonotype was recovered from a man younger than 40 in good health and CMV-seronegative. The V and J genes are TRBV5-1 and TRBJ1-5, and 7 junction bases match TRBD1. Sequenced sample: PBMCs. CDR3 protein: CASSLTGDNNQPQHF. The DNA sequence is given as TGCGCCAGCAGCTTAACAGGGGATAACAATCAGCCCCAGCATTTT.